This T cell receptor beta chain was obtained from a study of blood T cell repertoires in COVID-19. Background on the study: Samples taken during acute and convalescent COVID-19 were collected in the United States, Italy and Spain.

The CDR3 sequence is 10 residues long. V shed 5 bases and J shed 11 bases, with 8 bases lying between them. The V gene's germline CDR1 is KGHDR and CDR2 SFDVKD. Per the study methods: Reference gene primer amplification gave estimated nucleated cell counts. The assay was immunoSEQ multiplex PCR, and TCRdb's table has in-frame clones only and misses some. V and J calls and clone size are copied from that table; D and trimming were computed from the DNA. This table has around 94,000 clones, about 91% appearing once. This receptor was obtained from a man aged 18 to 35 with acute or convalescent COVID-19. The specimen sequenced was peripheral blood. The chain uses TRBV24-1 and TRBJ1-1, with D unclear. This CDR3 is CATSGAGAFF. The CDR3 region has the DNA TGTGCCACCAGTGGGGCGGGGGCTTTCTTT.